The present entry profiles one TCR beta chain with its context. This entry is derived from a study of T cell changes during pregnancy in multiple sclerosis. The method was immunoSEQ multiplex PCR; TCRdb's version includes in-frame clones alone and lacks a portion of them. The data contain 75,000 to 95,000 clones, 80% to 90% of them seen just once; the ten biggest clones take up around 0.96%. The CDR3 extends over 16 amino acids. V lost 5 bases to trimming and J lost 5 bases; unmatched junction nucleotides: 11. CDR1 and CDR2 (germline): SGHVS, FQNEAQ. This sequence originates from a female donor in good health, enrolled as a control in a pregnancy study. The sequencing used peripheral blood, collected in the first trimester of pregnancy. The chain uses TRBV7-8 and TRBJ1-5; TRBD1 agrees at 8 bases. The CDR3: CASSPPGTGSYQPQHF. Here the CDR3 DNA reads TGTGCCAGCAGCCCGCCGGGGACAGGATCCTATCAGCCCCAGCATTTT.